This T cell receptor (beta chain) was captured in a study of T cells in localized non-small cell lung cancer. Data came from immunoSEQ multiplex PCR; TCRdb stores just in-frame clones and leaves some out. The data show about 24,000 clones, approximately 86% seen once. Germline V gives CDR1 LNHNV, CDR2 YYDKDF (reference sequence). V lost 2 bases, J lost 0 bases, and 14 bases lay in between. This CDR3 region has 17 residues. The source of this sequence is a male donor aged 60 or over with stage II squamous cell lung carcinoma. Sequencing was performed on peripheral blood, taken before any cancer treatment. The V gene is TRBV15, the J gene TRBJ1-3; no reliable D call. The CDR3 nucleotides read TGTGCCACCAGCAGAACTACCCTCGGAGGCTCTGGAAACACCATATATTTT. Protein sequence: CATSRTTLGGSGNTIYF.